This T cell receptor (beta chain) was identified in a study of cytomegalovirus exposure and HLA in healthy donors (TCRdb year 2017). Study-wide context: An earlier analysis of approximately 640 of the donors reported 276 Gb of sequence data and 117 million unique TCR beta sequences from some 180 million T cells. Around 320 gigabases of sequencing data and tens of millions of unique TCR sequences were included in an early release covering under 650 HLA-typed donors. Of the roughly 420 genotyped donors, approximately 81% were placed in the genetic ancestry cluster associated with self-reported Caucasian donors. The aim of the study was to test whether cataloging public T cell receptors could identify signatures of past pathogen exposure. The study profiled the T cell repertoires of hundreds of subjects by immunosequencing and related them to cytomegalovirus serostatus. A separate validation cohort of 100 to 150 different subjects was used in addition to the 666-subject first cohort. To predict cytomegalovirus infection status, the study brought together high-throughput TCR immunosequencing, statistical association of individual TCRs with disease status, and machine learning. A later analysis re-examined previously published TCR beta repertoires from about 670 donors and added high-resolution HLA genotyping to investigate patterns of TCR occurrence. The later analysis used no new phenotypic data to find candidate immune exposures, relying instead on TCR beta sequences and their occurrence across donors. To decide whether each TCR beta V gene segment behaved as functional or pseudogenic, an earlier analysis of approximately 600 of the donors relied on high-throughput TCR beta sequencing. Donor age, sex, ethnicity and CMV serostatus were collected together with the repertoire data. In a later genetic analysis, genome-wide SNP genotypes for about three fifths of the roughly 670 donors were used, and that subset was treated as a discovery cohort. Every discovery cohort repertoire had been produced on one sequencing platform. Both class I and class II loci were covered by HLA typing, at four-digit resolution. The number of typed donors differed by locus: about 620-640 for A, B, C, DRB1 and DQB1; some 500 for DQA1; over 600 for DPA1; and roughly 490 for DPB1. Because of strong linkage in the cohort, roughly 5 DR-DQ haplotypes were treated as single units for association and clustering. Among a few hundred genotyped donors of the cohort, an average of about 240,000 unique TCR beta nucleotide sequences were sequenced per donor, roughly 18% of them non-productive. Overall results and qualifications from the work: Immune exposure information for the cohort was limited to CMV serostatus. It was suggested by the authors that the approach could potentially be generalized to other disease states and immunological phenotypes. In both the original and validation cohorts, the classifier was reported to diagnose cytomegalovirus status with high specificity and sensitivity. In vitro tests confirmed that three of the cytomegalovirus-associated TCR beta chains recognize cytomegalovirus antigens. Strong co-occurrence of HLA alleles, especially DR and DQ, made assigning TCR associations to individual alleles difficult. A further reported finding was that TCR beta sequences accurately predicted the HLA-A and HLA-B alleles for most subjects in the first cohort. The study listed approximately 150 TCR beta chains as associated with cytomegalovirus. In a later analysis, several top co-occurrence clusters were reported to appear linked to parvovirus B19, influenza, CMV and Epstein-Barr virus. Broadly in line with IMGT annotations, most TCR beta V segments showed up in productive rearrangements about 87% or about 30% of the time in an earlier analysis of some 590 of the donors. A later genetic analysis associated a missense DCLRE1C variant with V-gene and J-gene trimming of TCR beta chains, and an independent cohort replicated the association. Presence/absence analyses assumed roughly uniform sequencing depth across donors, an assumption that may not hold. According to a later genetic analysis, donors in an Asian-associated ancestry cluster had fewer N-insertions in productive TCRs than the approximately 700-donor mean. While some public TCRs were present in many individuals, most TCR sequences turned up only very rarely across donors. Correlated functional status among segregating V segments might be attributable to linkage disequilibrium, but an unknown experimental factor could not be ruled out. Specific HLA alleles were associated with 15,000 to 20,000 TCR beta sequences at a false discovery rate of 0.05 in a later analysis. A later analysis found that most CMV-associated TCR beta chains appeared HLA-restricted, with HLA associations seemingly driven largely by CMV exposure. In a later analysis, the rate of TCR association differed among HLA loci, with DRB1 alleles having the most associated TCRs and HLA-C alleles having the fewest. In a later analysis, HLA-associated TCR beta chains were found to be more clonally expanded and to have lower generation probabilities than equally common non-associated chains. HLA typing was unavailable for some donors at each locus, so association tests used only the typed subset. Because counts were too low, 15 to 20 rarely observed V segments, including chromosome 9 orphons, were excluded from the earlier analysis of about 500 of the donors. This cohort had only TCR beta chains sequenced, and the lack of alpha or paired-chain data limited which features could be detected. The sequencing pipeline was judged likely to have produced a cluster of highly shared sequence variants as a technical artifact.

Library preparation employed the immunoSEQ multiplex PCR assay. For the multiplex PCR, a mixture combining 60 forward primers for TCR Vbeta segments and 13 reverse primers for TCR Jbeta segments was used. The CDR3 region of rearranged TCR beta genes was amplified from genomic DNA by a multiplex PCR assay. The Illumina HiSeq System was used to sequence the amplified TCR beta libraries as 87-base-pair reads. The authors' analysis ran thus. Across the 670 or so repertoires, a later analysis counted tens of millions of unique TCR beta chains, roughly 11 million of which were shared by at least two donors. Raw reads were error-corrected and collapsed into unique sequences by a nearest-neighbor algorithm in which closely related sequences were merged to remove PCR and sequencing errors. To assign V, D and J gene segments, CDR3 sequences were aligned to IMGT reference sequences. For a sequence to be retained, a match of at least six nucleotides was required to both a V gene segment and a J gene segment. A rearrangement counted as productive if the CDR3 had no stop codons and remained in frame with V and J, and every other rearrangement counted as non-productive. Following IMGT convention, CDR3 was defined as the stretch from the second conserved V-encoded cysteine to the conserved J-encoded phenylalanine. In an earlier analysis of roughly 580 of the donors, sequences lacking an unambiguous match to a single V gene segment were excluded. In an earlier analysis of 450 to 700 of the donors, V segments were called functional above 56.7% productive rearrangements and were called segregating when the between-donor standard deviation exceeded 5%. A statistical classification framework was built to diagnose cytomegalovirus status from the catalog of TCR beta chain sequences. V and J gene assignment, in a later analysis, came from comparing TCR nucleotide sequences with IMGT/GENE-DB human TR gene sequences. Using the TCRdist pipeline, a later analysis assigned CDR3 sequences along with most-parsimonious VDJ recombination scenarios. In a later analysis, each TCR beta chain was defined by its CDR3 amino acid sequence together with its V-gene family, and reads lacking a unique V-gene family were excluded. A later analysis removed 550 to 700 highly shared, low-generation-probability nucleotide sequences to deal with suspected cross-contamination and a sequencing artifact. A later analysis calculated a clonal expansion index for each public chain from normalized within-repertoire ranks of inferred template counts. A later analysis computed generation probabilities with a VDJ recombination model fitted to out-of-frame rearrangements, and checked the results against IGoR. A later analysis scored TCR-TCR, TCR-HLA and TCR-CMV co-occurrence with hypergeometric tests, applying a repertoire-size bias correction to TCR pairs. A later analysis estimated false discovery rates by permuting HLA or CMV assignments 20 times. In a later analysis, co-occurring TCRs were grouped with DBSCAN, and TCRdist sequence similarity was added when clustering was performed within HLA-allele-positive subsets. Repertoires with fewer than 30,000 or more than 120,000 public chains, plus five repertoires with anomalous nucleotide sharing, were excluded from co-occurrence clustering. TCRdb stores this immuneACCESS table with in-frame sequences only. Part of the clones is absent; in the studies checked, under half of the shortfall reflects unresolved V genes, and no reason is known for the rest. That table gives V, J and clone size, and the DNA gave D and trimming. In this sample the table shows 90,000 to 140,000 clones, around 73% of which occur a single time. The ten largest clones add up to around 1.3% of the sample.

The cohort was made up of about 610 healthy bone marrow donors. At the time of sampling, all cohort members were nominally healthy, though unrecorded immune exposures were likely present. The donor tested CMV seronegative, placing the donor among the 300 to 400 seronegative members of the cohort. A peripheral blood sample was collected from each donor, and TCR beta sequencing was performed on peripheral blood mononuclear cells. Genomic DNA was extracted from the blood cell samples with the Qiagen DNeasy Blood Extraction Kit. This clone occurred once. There is no known antigen for this receptor. Nothing much larger sits one base from this clone, and base qualities are not available. The receptor's source is a man younger than 40 in good health and CMV-seronegative. Sequences were obtained from PBMCs.

The CDR3 protein is CASSRDRGETQYF. The DNA is as follows: TGCGCCAGCAGCCGTGACAGGGGAGAGACCCAGTACTTC. The chain uses TRBV5-1 and TRBJ2-5; 8 bases in the middle match TRBD1. Per the germline V gene, SGHRS is the CDR1 and YFSETQ is the CDR2. The CDR3 spans 13 residues, from the cysteine through the phenylalanine. Only CDR3 DNA is held: 39 bases, read in frame from base 1. Germline trimming amounts to 4 bases on V and 4 bases on J, with 3 as the count of junction bases outside the gene matches. The full variable domain, completed from the reference TRBV5-1 and TRBJ2-5 proteins outside the CDR3, reads KAGVTQTPRYLIKTRGQQVTLSCSPISGHRSVSWYQQTPGQGLQFLFEYFSETQRNKGNFPGRFSGRQFSNSRSEMNVSTLELGDSALYLCASSRDRGETQYFGPGTRLLVL.